This T cell receptor (beta chain) was sequenced for a study of T cells in Graves' hyperthyroidism and ophthalmopathy (dated by TCRdb to about 2019). As for the study more broadly: Peripheral blood was collected at initial diagnosis, before any treatment. To identify TCR V-J signatures that set the groups apart, the researchers used a discovery cohort of 100 patients, made up of roughly 45 with Graves' ophthalmopathy and about 55 with stable Graves' hyperthyroidism. Prospective prediction of ophthalmopathy was tested in an independent validation cohort of fewer than 20 hyperthyroidism patients and 15 to 17 patients who later progressed to ophthalmopathy. The roughly 91 discovery patients were randomly divided into training and test sets at a 7:3 ratio. Thyroid tissue and blood T-cell repertoires from roughly six Graves' hyperthyroidism patients were also compared in the study. After blood sampling, hyperthyroidism patients were treated with methimazole at a starting dose of 30 mg daily, and ophthalmopathy patients were treated with high-dose intravenous methylprednisolone. According to the paper, TCR Vbeta CDR3 sequencing was carried out on over 130 peripheral blood samples, which came from approximately 41 ophthalmopathy, 80 or so hyperthyroidism and about 17 progressor patients.

Amplification of TCR beta CDR3 regions was carried out from RNA transcripts. The TCR CDR3 was subjected to a first round of RT-PCR using the HTBI primer set and the Qiagen OneStep RT-PCR kit. Libraries were constructed in a second round of multiplex PCR, after which size selection and purification were performed. Paired-end sequencing of the libraries was performed with 100 bp reads on an Illumina HiSeq2000. As for the original processing: SOAPnuke was used to process the raw data, throwing out any read that contained adapters or uncalled bases, had a mean Phred below 15, or lacked an exact constant-primer or identifier match. High-quality paired reads were merged with COPE v1.2.5, and unique nucleotide sequences were defined as clonotypes. MiTCR v1.1 was used to align the clonotypes against IMGT TRBV, TRBD and TRBJ reference segments. Analysis was restricted to V-J combinations with a frequency above 0.0001, which covered 98% to 99.2% of repertoires. A TCS score was defined as the ratio of F50 (clonal expansion) to E x V (chaos), with BLOSUM62-based TCRdist applied between CDR3 peptides within each V-J. Welch's t-statistics and random forest reduced roughly 530 V-J features to 10 to 15, which were used in a naive Bayes classifier (R e1071). Thyroid-blood repertoire similarity was quantified with the Morisita-Horn index. TCRdb trimmed the raw reads at Q25, called clones with MiXCR and kept productive beta chains. Each record represents a unique CDR3 protein, reported with the most common genes and DNA among its rows. The V and J calls, along with clone size, are taken from TCRdb and not from the paper's own processing. The table for this sample lists over 700,000 distinct CDR3 sequences; around 40% of them were counted only once. The top ten hold around 32% of the sample.

This clonotype was seen repeatedly, ten times or more. Its antigen target is currently unknown. No much larger clonotype is one base removed from it; base qualities were not supplied. Graves' hyperthyroidism was defined as stable when no progression to ophthalmopathy occurred over 18 months of follow-up. Hyperthyroidism patients were newly diagnosed, had a disease duration of under 2 months, and were aged 18 to 65 years. The study excluded patients with uncontrolled infections, other autoimmune diseases, pregnancy or lactation. Diagnoses relied on clinical symptoms, serum thyroxine and TRAb, thyroid ultrasound and orbital computed tomography. PBMCs were isolated from about 10 ml of fresh peripheral blood by Ficoll-Paque density gradient centrifugation. Trizol reagent was used to extract total RNA, and RNA quality was then checked on an Agilent 2100 Bioanalyzer. Here is what the overall study found, with its caveats: Blood samples also contained most of the expanded thyroid clonotypes (frequency above 0.001), which suggests that blood repertoires may reflect thyroid immune responses. No statistical method was used to fix the sample size in advance, and group allocation was not hidden from the investigators. In validation, progression to ophthalmopathy was predicted by the model with roughly 69% sensitivity and 72.22% specificity, a median of approximately 7.1 months before onset. A 13 V-J signature model separated ophthalmopathy from stable hyperthyroidism, with approximately 87% sensitivity and just under 84% specificity in cross-validation and 80%/75% in testing.

The CDR3 measures 14 amino acids from cysteine to phenylalanine. The read is trimmed to its CDR3 DNA, 42 bases read in frame from base 1. The germline V gene (reference sequence) supplies CDR1 DFQATT and CDR2 SNEGSKA. Trimming at the junction amounts to 6 bases on V and 0 bases on J, and the germline ends lie 11 bases apart. The clonotype was recovered from a woman aged 40 to 49 with Graves' hyperthyroidism. The chain was built from TRBV20-1 and TRBJ2-2, with no D gene named confidently. The sample taken for sequencing was blood. The CDR3 protein sequence reads: CSARTDANTGELFF. The nucleotides are TGCAGTGCCCGGACGGACGCGAACACCGGGGAGCTGTTTTTT.